Included here is one TCR beta chain sequence, with context. Antigen specificity is unknown. Trimming left V 4 bases short and J 7 bases short, with 17 bases between. The CDR3 length is 16 residues. Germline loops: CDR1 MNHNY, CDR2 SVGAGI (reference sequence). This entry comes from a study of T cell responses to AZD1222 COVID-19 vaccine. Study findings and constraints: Most donors were white British, females outnumbered males, and clonal diversity was possibly underestimated.

TCRdb keeps only in-frame clones here, not all; method: immunoSEQ multiplex PCR. In the table there are some 130,000 clones, more than 75% of which are singletons. This sequence was found in an adult in good health. The input for sequencing was peripheral blood, taken on day 0 of AZD1222 vaccination. The gene calls are TRBV6-6 and TRBJ1-6; no reliable D call. DNA for the CDR3: TGTGCCAGCAGTTTGGAACGGGGTCGGTTAAATTCACCCCTCCACTTT. This sequence encodes CASSLERGRLNSPLHF.